The rows below give T cell receptor beta chains drawn from one sample of a study of OX40 agonist ivuxolimab in advanced cancers. The protocol was immunoSEQ multiplex PCR, while the TCRdb copy is restricted to in-frame clones and leaves out a portion. The sample contains around 84,000 clones, 80% to 95% of which appear only once. This specimen consisted of CD4+ or CD8+ T cells sorted from blood, obtained in a trial of the OX40 agonist ivuxolimab. These receptors were obtained from an adult with an advanced solid tumor such as melanoma, head and neck, liver or kidney cancer. CDR3s include the opening cysteine and the closing phenylalanine or tryptophan. The order of the fields is CDR3 DNA, CDR3 protein, clone size, V gene, D gene, J gene. A D gene is named only where the DNA matches it firmly. Size tells how often a clone was seen (once, few, many) or the class of an expanded clone, and some rows leave it out.

CDR3 DNA: TGTGCCAGTAGTTCGCCGGGACTTAGGAGGGGTTACGAGCAGTACTTC
CDR3 protein: CASSSPGLRRGYEQYF
clone size: NA
V gene: TRBV19
D gene: NA
J gene: TRBJ2-7

CDR3 DNA: TGTGCCAGCAGCCCCCGGGGTAGCGGGAGCGCCGATGAGCAGTTCTTC
CDR3 protein: CASSPRGSGSADEQFF
clone size: NA
V gene: TRBV5-8
D gene: TRBD2
J gene: TRBJ2-1

CDR3 DNA: TGTGCCACCTCAAGGGCTATGGGAAGGCTACGATCTGGGGCCAACGTCCTGACTTTC
CDR3 protein: CATSRAMGRLRSGANVLTF
clone size: few
V gene: TRBV19
D gene: NA
J gene: TRBJ2-6

CDR3 DNA: TGTGCCAGTAGTAGGGAGGGGCCTAGCGCGGGCACAGATACGCAGTATTTT
CDR3 protein: CASSREGPSAGTDTQYF
clone size: NA
V gene: TRBV19
D gene: TRBD2
J gene: TRBJ2-3

CDR3 DNA: TGTGCCAGCAGCGCCATGGGACTAGCTATAGATACGCAGTATTTT
CDR3 protein: CASSAMGLAIDTQYF
clone size: NA
V gene: TRBV7-9
D gene: TRBD2
J gene: TRBJ2-3

CDR3 DNA: TGTGCCAGCAGCGTAGTCGGGACGGGTGCAACTAATGAAAAACTGTTTTTT
CDR3 protein: CASSVVGTGATNEKLFF
clone size: NA
V gene: TRBV9
D gene: NA
J gene: TRBJ1-4

CDR3 DNA: TGTGCCTGGAGATTAGGGGGGACACCCTACAATGAGCAGTTCTTC
CDR3 protein: CAWRLGGTPYNEQFF
clone size: NA
V gene: TRBV30
D gene: NA
J gene: TRBJ2-1

CDR3 DNA: TGTGCCAGCAGTCTCAGGACAGGGTACACAGATACGCAGTATTTT
CDR3 protein: CASSLRTGYTDTQYF
clone size: once
V gene: TRBV28
D gene: TRBD1
J gene: TRBJ2-3

CDR3 DNA: TGTGCCTGGAGTCTTTCGCCGGGGAGCCCTGTGAACACTGAAGCTTTCTTT
CDR3 protein: CAWSLSPGSPVNTEAFF
clone size: NA
V gene: TRBV30
D gene: NA
J gene: TRBJ1-1

CDR3 DNA: TGTGCCAGCAGTTTTCCGGGACAGATCTACGAGCAGTACTTC
CDR3 protein: CASSFPGQIYEQYF
clone size: NA
V gene: TRBV28
D gene: TRBD1
J gene: TRBJ2-7

CDR3 DNA: TGTGCCAGCAGCCGGAGCAGGCTAGCGGGTCTCACAGATACGCAGTATTTT
CDR3 protein: CASSRSRLAGLTDTQYF
clone size: NA
V gene: TRBV7-9
D gene: TRBD2
J gene: TRBJ2-3